The rows below give T cell receptor beta chains drawn from one sample of a study of cytomegalovirus exposure and HLA in healthy donors. The table came from immunoSEQ multiplex PCR; TCRdb's copy has only in-frame clones and leaves some out. This table holds around 67,000 clones, roughly 69% found once. The sample comprised PBMCs. The origin of the receptors is a woman between 45 and 65 years old in good health and CMV-seronegative. The CDR3 runs from the conserved cysteine through the conserved F or W. A D gene is named only where the DNA matches it firmly. Clone size is given for some rows only: seen once, a few or many times, or a class if the clone is expanded.

j_call clone_size cdr3_length v_call d_call cdr3_aa cdr3_nt
TRBJ2-5 . 14 TRBV6-5 TRBD1 CASSPGQGFQTQYF TGTGCCAGCAGCCCGGGACAGGGGTTCCAGACCCAGTACTTC
TRBJ1-2 . 14 TRBV2 TRBD1 CASSRNRGNYGYTF TGTGCCAGCAGCAGGAACAGGGGCAACTATGGCTACACCTTC
TRBJ1-5 . 15 TRBV15 TRBD1 CATSGGQAHNQPQHF TGTGCCACCAGCGGGGGACAGGCGCACAATCAGCCCCAGCATTTT
TRBJ2-3 many 12 TRBV29-1 . CSALEGVRTQYF TGCAGCGCCTTGGAGGGAGTTCGGACGCAGTATTTT
TRBJ2-7 . 15 TRBV10-3 TRBD2 CAISAYSGSSYEQYF TGTGCCATCAGTGCTTATAGCGGGAGTAGTTACGAGCAGTACTTC
TRBJ2-2 . 13 TRBV5-1 . CASSPRGTGELFF TGCGCCAGCAGCCCCCGCGGCACCGGGGAGCTGTTTTTT
TRBJ2-2 . 17 TRBV7-9 TRBD2 CASSLEGLAVVTGELFF TGTGCCAGCAGCTTAGAGGGACTAGCGGTAGTCACCGGGGAGCTGTTTTTT
TRBJ2-5 . 13 TRBV5-1 TRBD1 CDSSREGAETQYF TGCGACAGCAGCCGCGAGGGGGCCGAGACCCAGTACTTC
TRBJ2-1 . 15 TRBV7-9 . CASSPWDTQGNEQFF TGTGCCAGCAGCCCTTGGGACACCCAGGGGAATGAGCAGTTCTTC
TRBJ2-5 . 14 TRBV5-1 TRBD1 CASSLGQGQETQYF TGCGCCAGCAGCTTGGGACAGGGCCAAGAGACCCAGTACTTC
TRBJ2-7 few 17 TRBV21-1 . CASSKNLRGQGAFEQYF TGTGCCAGCAGCAAAAATCTAAGGGGACAGGGGGCTTTCGAGCAGTACTTC
TRBJ2-5 . 14 TRBV29-1 . CSAPDKNRQETQYF TGCAGCGCTCCCGACAAGAACCGACAAGAGACCCAGTACTTC
TRBJ1-1 . 15 TRBV5-7 . CASSFGSRDGTEAFF TGTGCCAGCAGCTTTGGATCCAGGGATGGCACTGAAGCTTTCTTT
TRBJ2-6 . 20 TRBV23-1 TRBD1 CASSQRRQGAMVSGANVLTF TGCGCCAGCAGTCAAAGGAGGCAGGGGGCGATGGTCTCTGGGGCCAACGTCCTGACTTTC
TRBJ2-7 . 15 TRBV28 . CASSLQGGPNHEQYF TGTGCCAGCAGTCTACAGGGAGGGCCTAACCACGAGCAGTACTTC
TRBJ2-1 . 16 TRBV10-1 TRBD2 CASSATGGKSYNEQFF TGCGCCAGCAGTGCCACGGGGGGGAAGTCCTACAATGAGCAGTTCTTC
TRBJ1-4 few 15 TRBV29-1 . CSGSPTEVPGGELFF TGCAGCGGATCTCCGACGGAGGTTCCGGGGGGAGAACTGTTTTTT
TRBJ1-1 few 17 TRBV19 . CASIKRGGRTMNTEAFF TGTGCCAGTATTAAAAGAGGTGGACGGACTATGAACACTGAAGCTTTCTTT
TRBJ2-1 . 13 TRBV4-3 . CASSQEPGSEQFF TGCGCCAGCAGCCAAGAGCCCGGTAGTGAGCAGTTCTTC
TRBJ1-1 . 13 TRBV19 . CASSPYRDTEAFF TGTGCCAGTAGCCCTTACAGGGACACTGAAGCTTTCTTT
TRBJ1-2 . 16 TRBV9 TRBD1 CASSTLPTGQNYGYTF TGTGCCAGCAGCACCCTCCCGACGGGACAGAACTATGGCTACACCTTC
TRBJ1-5 few 17 TRBV28 . CASSPRERAKTVKPQHF TGTGCCAGCAGTCCACGGGAGAGGGCTAAAACTGTGAAGCCCCAGCATTTT
TRBJ2-7 . 15 TRBV5-5 TRBD1 CASSWGTAPSYEQYF TGTGCCAGCAGCTGGGGGACAGCACCTTCCTACGAGCAGTACTTC
TRBJ1-1 . 19 TRBV4-1 TRBD1 CASSPATGQKRGMNTEAFF TGCGCCAGCAGCCCAGCGACAGGGCAAAAGCGTGGAATGAACACTGAAGCTTTCTTT
TRBJ2-3 few 14 TRBV25-1 TRBD2 CASRNTGRGDTQYF TGTGCCAGCAGGAATACCGGGAGGGGAGATACGCAGTATTTT
TRBJ1-5 . 15 TRBV10-3 TRBD1 CAISRDSLINQPQHF TGTGCCATCAGTCGGGACAGCCTTATCAATCAGCCCCAGCATTTT
TRBJ1-5 . 16 TRBV28 . CASSVSREGEGQPQHF TGTGCCAGCAGTGTCTCGAGGGAAGGTGAGGGTCAGCCCCAGCATTTT
TRBJ1-2 few 14 TRBV9 TRBD1 CASSVDGQGNGYTF TGTGCCAGCAGCGTAGATGGACAGGGGAATGGCTACACCTTC
TRBJ2-7 . 14 TRBV29-1 TRBD2 CSVEHRRGAYEQYF TGCAGCGTTGAACACAGGCGGGGGGCCTACGAGCAGTACTTC
TRBJ2-1 . 14 TRBV4-1 . CASSHFLGSDEQFF TGCGCCAGCAGCCATTTTTTAGGGAGCGATGAGCAGTTCTTC
TRBJ1-5 . 15 TRBV6-5 TRBD1 CASSHGTGGVQPQHF TGTGCCAGCAGTCACGGGACAGGGGGCGTTCAGCCCCAGCATTTT
TRBJ2-5 once 15 TRBV7-9 . CASSQGSGSSGTQYF TGTGCCAGCAGCCAAGGATCAGGGTCTTCTGGGACCCAGTACTTC